This TCR beta chain originates from a study of blood T cell repertoires in COVID-19. Study-wide background: Samples of COVID-19 (acute and convalescent) were obtained from the United States, Italy and Spain. T cells, B-cell-depleted T cells, or PBMCs supplied cDNA or gDNA.

During the 2 weeks before they entered the study, exposed participants had met someone with a PCR-confirmed or clinician-diagnosed COVID-19 case. CDR1 KGHDR and CDR2 SFDVKD come from the germline V gene. Trimming took 1 base from V and 5 from J; bases not matched to a gene: 8. The CDR3 totals 16 residues. In the authors' methods: Amplification from reference gene primers served as the basis for estimated nucleated cell counts. Clones were read by immunoSEQ multiplex PCR, and TCRdb kept only the in-frame ones, dropping some. That table supplies the V and J calls and clone size; D and trimming were determined from the DNA. The sample lists about 150,000 clones; over 70% were seen once.

Sequencing used PBMCs or T cells enriched from blood (not recorded which). The origin of this receptor is a man in his 70s who had been exposed to COVID-19. The V and J genes are TRBV24-1 and TRBJ2-5; 8 positions agree with TRBD2. In DNA, the CDR3 is TGTGCCACCAGTGATTTCCGCCGGGAGGGGCGGGAGACCCAGTACTTC. This codes for CATSDFRREGRETQYF.